This T cell receptor beta chain was profiled in a study of beta chain features in type 1 diabetes. Study-level points and caveats: Insertion counts at VDJ junctions were lower in type 1 diabetes patients, who also showed more deletions there. Moderate but significant shortening of TCRB CDR3s was recorded in all four CD4+ subsets from Type 1 diabetes patients.

Trimming took 0 bases from V and 11 from J, leaving 15 bases between them. This CDR3 spans 14 amino acids. The V gene's germline CDR1 is WSHSY and CDR2 SAAADI. Isolated RNA was reverse transcribed in full, so expressed TCRB transcripts were sequenced. Sequenced by immunoSEQ multiplex PCR; TCRdb stores in-frame clones only, minus some. This sample carries about 930,000 clones, 15% to 20% of them seen once, and the ten largest clones take around 0.02%. This clone was seen a few times. Its antigen is still unknown. V and J are TRBV10-2 and TRBJ2-3, with D perhaps matching TRBD2 (6 bases). Sequencing used naive CD4+ T cells from blood. The TCR sequence derives from a woman younger than 30 in good health. CDR3 residues: CASSESIPETRQYF. In DNA, the CDR3 is TGCGCCAGCAGTGAGTCGATCCCCGAGACTAGGCAGTATTTT.